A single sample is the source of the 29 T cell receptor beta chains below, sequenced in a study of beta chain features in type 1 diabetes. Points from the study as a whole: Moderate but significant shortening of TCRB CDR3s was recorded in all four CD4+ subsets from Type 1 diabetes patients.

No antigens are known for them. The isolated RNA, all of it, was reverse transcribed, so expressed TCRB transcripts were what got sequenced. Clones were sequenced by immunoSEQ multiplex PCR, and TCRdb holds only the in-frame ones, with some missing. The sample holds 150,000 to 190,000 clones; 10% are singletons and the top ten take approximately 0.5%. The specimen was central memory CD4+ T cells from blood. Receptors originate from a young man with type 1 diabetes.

As DNA, the CDR3 is TGTGCCTGGAGTGTACCCTACGGGACAGCCTACGAGCAGTACTTC. This gives the protein CAWSVPYGTAYEQYF. The genes are TRBV30 and TRBJ2-7, with 7 nucleotides matching TRBD1. This CDR3 is built from 15 residues. After removal of 0 bases from V and 2 bases from J, the junction contained 7 bases not matched to a gene. The germline CDR1 and CDR2 sequences are GTSNPN and SVGIG (reference sequence). The full variable domain, rest sourced from reference TRBV30 and TRBJ2-7, is SQTIHQWPATLVQPVGSPLSLECTVEGTSNPNLYWYRQAAGRGLQLLFYSVGIGQISSEVPQNLSASRPQDRQFILSSKKLLLSDSGFYLCAWSVPYGTAYEQYFGPGTRLTVT.

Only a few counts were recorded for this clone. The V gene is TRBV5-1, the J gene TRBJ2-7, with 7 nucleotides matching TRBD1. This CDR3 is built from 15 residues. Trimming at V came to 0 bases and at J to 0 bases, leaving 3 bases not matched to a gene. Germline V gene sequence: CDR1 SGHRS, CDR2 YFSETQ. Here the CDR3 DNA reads TGCGCCAGCAGCTTGGTGACAGGGAGCTCCTACGAGCAGTACTTC. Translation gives CASSLVTGSSYEQYF.

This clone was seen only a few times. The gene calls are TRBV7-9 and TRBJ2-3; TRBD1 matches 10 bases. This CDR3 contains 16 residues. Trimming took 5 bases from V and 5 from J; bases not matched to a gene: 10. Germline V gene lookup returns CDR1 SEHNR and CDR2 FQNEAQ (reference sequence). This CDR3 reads CASSGPGTGAEDTQYF. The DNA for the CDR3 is TGTGCCAGCAGCGGACCCGGGACAGGGGCGGAAGATACGCAGTATTTT.

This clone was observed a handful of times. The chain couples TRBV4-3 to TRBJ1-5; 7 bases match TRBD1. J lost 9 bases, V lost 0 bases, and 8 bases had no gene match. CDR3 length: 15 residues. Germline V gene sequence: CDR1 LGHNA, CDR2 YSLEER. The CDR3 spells CASSQERQGSRPQHF. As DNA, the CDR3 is TGCGCCAGCAGCCAAGAGCGACAGGGATCGCGGCCCCAGCATTTT.

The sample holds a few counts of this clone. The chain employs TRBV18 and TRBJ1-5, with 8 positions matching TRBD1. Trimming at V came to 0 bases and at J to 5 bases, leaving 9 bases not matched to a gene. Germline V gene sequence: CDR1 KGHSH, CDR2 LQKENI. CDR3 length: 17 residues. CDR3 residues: CASSPPAFSGGDQPQHF. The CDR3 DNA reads TGTGCCAGCTCACCACCCGCCTTCTCAGGGGGCGATCAGCCCCAGCATTTT.

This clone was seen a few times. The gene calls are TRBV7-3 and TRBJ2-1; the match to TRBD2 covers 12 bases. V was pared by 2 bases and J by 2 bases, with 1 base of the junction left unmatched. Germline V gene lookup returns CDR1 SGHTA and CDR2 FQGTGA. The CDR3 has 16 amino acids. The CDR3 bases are TGTGCCAGCAGCTTAGGGACTAGCGGGCCCTACAATGAGCAGTTCTTC. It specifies CASSLGTSGPYNEQFF.

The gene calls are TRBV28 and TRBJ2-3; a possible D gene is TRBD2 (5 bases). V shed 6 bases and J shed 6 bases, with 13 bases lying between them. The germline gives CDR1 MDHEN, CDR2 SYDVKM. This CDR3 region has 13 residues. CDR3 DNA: TGTGCCAGCAGCTTTAGCGTCTCGGATACGCAGTATTTT. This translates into CASSFSVSDTQYF.

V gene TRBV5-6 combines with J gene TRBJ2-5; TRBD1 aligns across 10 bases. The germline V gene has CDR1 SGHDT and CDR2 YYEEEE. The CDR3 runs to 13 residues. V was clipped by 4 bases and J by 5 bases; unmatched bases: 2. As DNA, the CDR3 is TGTGCCAGCAGCGGGGACAGGGGCGAGACCCAGTACTTC. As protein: CASSGDRGETQYF.

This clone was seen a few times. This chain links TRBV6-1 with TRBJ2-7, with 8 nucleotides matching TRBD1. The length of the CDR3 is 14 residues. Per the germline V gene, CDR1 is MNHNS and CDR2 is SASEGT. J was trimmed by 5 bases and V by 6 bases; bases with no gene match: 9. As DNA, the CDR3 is TGTGCCAGCAGGACTCCTGAGACAGGGGACGAGCAGTACTTC. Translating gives CASRTPETGDEQYF.

CDR3 region: CASSPELAVEQFF. As DNA, the CDR3 is TGTGCCAGCTCACCCGAACTAGCGGTTGAGCAGTTCTTC. The chain couples TRBV18 to TRBJ2-1; 8 positions match TRBD2. Trimming at V came to 3 bases and at J to 9 bases, leaving 4 bases not matched to a gene. The CDR3 contains 13 residues. CDR1 and CDR2 from the germline V gene are KGHSH and LQKENI.

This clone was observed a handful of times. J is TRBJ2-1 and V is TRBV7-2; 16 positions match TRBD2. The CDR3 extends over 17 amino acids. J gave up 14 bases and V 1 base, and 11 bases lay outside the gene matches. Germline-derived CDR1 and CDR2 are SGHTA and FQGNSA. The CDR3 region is CASSLDAGTSGRASKFF. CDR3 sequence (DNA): TGTGCCAGCAGCTTAGATGCGGGGACTAGCGGGAGGGCCTCGAAGTTCTTC.

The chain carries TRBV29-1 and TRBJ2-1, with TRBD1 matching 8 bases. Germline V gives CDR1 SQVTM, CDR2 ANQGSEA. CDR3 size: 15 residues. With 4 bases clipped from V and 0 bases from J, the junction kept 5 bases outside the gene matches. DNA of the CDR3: TGCAGCGTTGCCCCAACAGGGGGCTCCTACAATGAGCAGTTCTTC. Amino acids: CSVAPTGGSYNEQFF.

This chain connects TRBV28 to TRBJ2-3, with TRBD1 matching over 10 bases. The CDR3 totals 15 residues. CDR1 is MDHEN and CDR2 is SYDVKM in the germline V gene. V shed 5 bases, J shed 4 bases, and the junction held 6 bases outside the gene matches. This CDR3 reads CASSDGGTGADTQYF. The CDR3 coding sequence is TGTGCCAGCAGTGATGGCGGGACAGGGGCAGATACGCAGTATTTT.

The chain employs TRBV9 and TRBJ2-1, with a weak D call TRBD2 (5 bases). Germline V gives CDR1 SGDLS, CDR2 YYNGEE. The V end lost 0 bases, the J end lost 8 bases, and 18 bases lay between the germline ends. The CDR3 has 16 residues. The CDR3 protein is CASSVGITSSDDEQFF. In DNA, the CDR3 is TGTGCCAGCAGCGTAGGGATTACTAGTAGCGACGATGAGCAGTTCTTC.

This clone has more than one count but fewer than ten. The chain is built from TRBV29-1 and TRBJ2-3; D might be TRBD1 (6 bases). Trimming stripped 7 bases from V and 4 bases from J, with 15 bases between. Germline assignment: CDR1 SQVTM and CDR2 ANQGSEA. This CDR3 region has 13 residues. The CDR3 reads CSAAGAGADTQYF. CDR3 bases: TGCAGCGCCGCAGGGGCTGGTGCAGATACGCAGTATTTT.

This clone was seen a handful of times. The CDR3 protein is CASSFGGGQGAYEQYF. The CDR3 region has the DNA TGTGCCAGCAGTTTTGGTGGGGGGCAGGGGGCCTACGAGCAGTACTTC. The rearrangement uses TRBV28 and TRBJ2-7; perhaps TRBD1 as D (7 bases). V gave up 3 bases and J gave up 2 bases, with 17 bases separating them. This CDR3 comprises 16 residues. CDR1 and CDR2 (germline): MDHEN, SYDVKM.

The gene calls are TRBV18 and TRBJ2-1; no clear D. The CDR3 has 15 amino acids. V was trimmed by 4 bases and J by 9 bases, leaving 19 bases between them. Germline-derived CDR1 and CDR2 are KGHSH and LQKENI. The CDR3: CASSLALLGGGEQFF. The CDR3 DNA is TGTGCCAGCTCACTAGCCCTATTAGGCGGCGGTGAGCAGTTCTTC.

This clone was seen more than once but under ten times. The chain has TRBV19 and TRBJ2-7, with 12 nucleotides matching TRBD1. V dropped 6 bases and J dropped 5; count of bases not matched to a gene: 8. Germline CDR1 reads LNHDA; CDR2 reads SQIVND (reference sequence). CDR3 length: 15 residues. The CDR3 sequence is CASRTGQGAPDEQYF. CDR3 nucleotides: TGTGCCAGTAGGACGGGACAGGGGGCGCCGGACGAGCAGTACTTC.

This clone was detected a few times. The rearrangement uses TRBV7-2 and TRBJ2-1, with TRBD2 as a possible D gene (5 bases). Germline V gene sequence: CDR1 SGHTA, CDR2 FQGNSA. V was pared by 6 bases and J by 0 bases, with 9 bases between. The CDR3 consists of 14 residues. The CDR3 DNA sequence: TGTGCCAGCAGAGGCGGAGGCTCCTACAATGAGCAGTTCTTC. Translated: CASRGGGSYNEQFF.

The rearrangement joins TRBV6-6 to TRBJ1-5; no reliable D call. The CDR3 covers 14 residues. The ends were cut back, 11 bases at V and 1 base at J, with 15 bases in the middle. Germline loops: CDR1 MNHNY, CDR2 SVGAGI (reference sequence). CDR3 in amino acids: CAALGAGSNQPQHF. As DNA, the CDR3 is TGTGCCGCCCTAGGAGCCGGCAGCAATCAGCCCCAGCATTTT.

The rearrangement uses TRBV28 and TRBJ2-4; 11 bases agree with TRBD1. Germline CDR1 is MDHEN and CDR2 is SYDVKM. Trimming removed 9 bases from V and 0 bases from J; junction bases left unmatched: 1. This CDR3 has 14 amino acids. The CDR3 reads CASGTGGAKNIQYF. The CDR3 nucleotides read TGTGCCAGTGGGACAGGGGGAGCCAAAAACATTCAGTACTTC.

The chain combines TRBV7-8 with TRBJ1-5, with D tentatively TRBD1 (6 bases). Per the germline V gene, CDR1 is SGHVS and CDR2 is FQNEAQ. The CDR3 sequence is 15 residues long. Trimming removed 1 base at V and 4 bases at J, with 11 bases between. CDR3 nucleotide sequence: TGTGCCAGCAGCTTAGGACAGGAAGGTAATCAGCCCCAGCATTTT. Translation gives CASSLGQEGNQPQHF.

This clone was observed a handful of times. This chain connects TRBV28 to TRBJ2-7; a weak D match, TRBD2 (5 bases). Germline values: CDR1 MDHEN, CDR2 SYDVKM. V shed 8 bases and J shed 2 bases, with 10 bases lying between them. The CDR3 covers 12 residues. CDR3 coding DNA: TGTGCCAGCCGGGGTCAGACCTACGAGCAGTACTTC. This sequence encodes CASRGQTYEQYF. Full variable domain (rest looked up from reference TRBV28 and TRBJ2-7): DVKVTQSSRYLVKRTGEKVFLECVQDMDHENMFWYRQDPGLGLRLIYFSYDVKMKEKGDIPEGYSVSREKKERFSLILESASTNQTSMYLCASRGQTYEQYFGPGTRLTVT.

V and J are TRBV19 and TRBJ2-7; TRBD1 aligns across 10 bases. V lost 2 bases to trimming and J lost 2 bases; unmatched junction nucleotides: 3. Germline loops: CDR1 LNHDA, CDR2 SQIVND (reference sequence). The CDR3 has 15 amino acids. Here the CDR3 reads CASSIRDRGPYEQYF. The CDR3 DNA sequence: TGTGCCAGTAGTATAAGGGACAGGGGACCCTACGAGCAGTACTTC.

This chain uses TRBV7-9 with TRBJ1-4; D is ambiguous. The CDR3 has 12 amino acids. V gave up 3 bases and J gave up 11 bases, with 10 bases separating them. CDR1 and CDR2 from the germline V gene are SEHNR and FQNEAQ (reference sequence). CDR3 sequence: CASSLRGGKLFF. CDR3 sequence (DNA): TGTGCCAGCAGCTTGCGGGGAGGCAAACTGTTTTTT.

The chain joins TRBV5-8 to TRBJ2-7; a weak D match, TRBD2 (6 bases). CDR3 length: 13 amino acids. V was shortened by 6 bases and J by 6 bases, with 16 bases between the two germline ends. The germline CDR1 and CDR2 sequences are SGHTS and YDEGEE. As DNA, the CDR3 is TGTGCCAGCAACATATATGGGGAGGCCGAGCAGTACTTC. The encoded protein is CASNIYGEAEQYF.

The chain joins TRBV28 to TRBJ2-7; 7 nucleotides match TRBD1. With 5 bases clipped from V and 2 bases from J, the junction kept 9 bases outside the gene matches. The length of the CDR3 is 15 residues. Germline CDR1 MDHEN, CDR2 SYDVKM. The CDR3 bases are TGTGCCAGCAGTCCAGCCCCCGGACAGGCCTACGAGCAGTACTTC. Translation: CASSPAPGQAYEQYF. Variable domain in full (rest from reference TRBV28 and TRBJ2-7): DVKVTQSSRYLVKRTGEKVFLECVQDMDHENMFWYRQDPGLGLRLIYFSYDVKMKEKGDIPEGYSVSREKKERFSLILESASTNQTSMYLCASSPAPGQAYEQYFGPGTRLTVT.

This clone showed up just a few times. The CDR3 nucleotides are TGTGCCAGCCTCCCGGAGGGCGTAAACACCGGGGAGCTGTTTTTT. Amino acid sequence: CASLPEGVNTGELFF. The chain carries TRBV28 and TRBJ2-2; tentative D call: TRBD2 (6 bases). V gave up 8 bases and J gave up 2 bases, with 15 bases separating them. There are 15 residues in the CDR3. Germline V gene lookup returns CDR1 MDHEN and CDR2 SYDVKM.

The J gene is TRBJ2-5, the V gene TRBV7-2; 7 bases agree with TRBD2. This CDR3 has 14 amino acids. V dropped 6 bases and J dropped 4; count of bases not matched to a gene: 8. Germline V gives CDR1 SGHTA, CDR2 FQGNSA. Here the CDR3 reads CASRRSGLSETQYF. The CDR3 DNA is TGTGCCAGCAGGAGATCGGGACTATCAGAGACCCAGTACTTC.